A selection of T cell receptor beta chains follows, all from one sample in a study of T cell responses to AZD1222 COVID-19 vaccine. Using immunoSEQ multiplex PCR, the repertoire was profiled, and TCRdb retains in-frame clones only, with some absent. Of some 120,000 clones listed, around 87% are singletons. The sample consisted of peripheral blood, taken on day 0 of AZD1222 vaccination. These receptors were taken from an adult in good health. Each CDR3 is given with its conserved first and last residue. D genes are given only for firm matches. Clone sizes are given selectively: once, few, many, or a class where the clone is expanded.

d_gene: .; abundance: .; v_gene: TRBV19; j_gene: TRBJ2-7; CDR3nt: TGTGCCAGTAGTCTCGTCGGGGAGTCCTTAGGAGGGTACGAGCAGTACTTC; CDR3aa: CASSLVGESLGGYEQYF
d_gene: TRBD1; abundance: .; v_gene: TRBV7-8; j_gene: TRBJ1-2; CDR3nt: TGTGCCAGCAGCTTAAGGGGACAGCGACGCTATGGCTACACCTTC; CDR3aa: CASSLRGQRRYGYTF
d_gene: .; abundance: .; v_gene: TRBV2; j_gene: TRBJ1-4; CDR3nt: TGTGCCAGCATAGAGACGACTAATGAAAAACTGTTTTTT; CDR3aa: CASIETTNEKLFF
d_gene: .; abundance: .; v_gene: TRBV19; j_gene: TRBJ2-7; CDR3nt: TGTGCCAGTAGTGCCGGACCCCCGGGGGCTGAGCAGTACTTC; CDR3aa: CASSAGPPGAEQYF
d_gene: .; abundance: .; v_gene: TRBV18; j_gene: TRBJ2-7; CDR3nt: TGTGCCAGCTCACCACTAGGGGGATACGAGCAGTACTTC; CDR3aa: CASSPLGGYEQYF
d_gene: .; abundance: .; v_gene: TRBV2; j_gene: TRBJ1-5; CDR3nt: TGTGCCAGCAGTTTAAAAGGAATGAAGCATTTT; CDR3aa: CASSLKGMKHF
d_gene: .; abundance: .; v_gene: TRBV5-1; j_gene: TRBJ2-5; CDR3nt: TGCGCCAGCAGCTCGACTCCTTCGGGGACCCAGTACTTC; CDR3aa: CASSSTPSGTQYF
d_gene: .; abundance: once; v_gene: TRBV7-3; j_gene: TRBJ2-3; CDR3nt: TGTGCCAGCGGGCCGCCAGGGACGACGGATACGCAGTATTTT; CDR3aa: CASGPPGTTDTQYF
d_gene: TRBD1; abundance: .; v_gene: TRBV28; j_gene: TRBJ1-2; CDR3nt: TGTGCCAGCAGTTTTTGGGGACAGGGGTATGGCTACACCTTC; CDR3aa: CASSFWGQGYGYTF
d_gene: TRBD1; abundance: .; v_gene: TRBV5-6; j_gene: TRBJ2-7; CDR3nt: TGTGCCAGCAGCTTGCCCGGGACAGGGATGTACTTC; CDR3aa: CASSLPGTGMYF
d_gene: TRBD1; abundance: .; v_gene: TRBV7-9; j_gene: TRBJ1-2; CDR3nt: TGTGCCAGCAGCTTAGCGACAGGGGGGAACTATGGCTACACCTTC; CDR3aa: CASSLATGGNYGYTF
d_gene: TRBD1; abundance: .; v_gene: TRBV5-6; j_gene: TRBJ1-2; CDR3nt: TGTGCCAGCAGCTCGGGACAGGTATTCTATGGCTACACCTTC; CDR3aa: CASSSGQVFYGYTF
d_gene: .; abundance: .; v_gene: TRBV28; j_gene: TRBJ1-2; CDR3nt: TGTGCCAGCACCCCCACCTCCGGGGCGTACTACTATGGCTACACCTTC; CDR3aa: CASTPTSGAYYYGYTF
d_gene: TRBD2; abundance: .; v_gene: TRBV7-9; j_gene: TRBJ2-7; CDR3nt: TGTGCCAGCAGCCGGGAGCGGGAGTACGAGCAGTACTTC; CDR3aa: CASSREREYEQYF
d_gene: .; abundance: .; v_gene: TRBV14; j_gene: TRBJ1-3; CDR3nt: TGTGCCAGCAAGTCAGCGAACTCTGGAAACACCATATATTTT; CDR3aa: CASKSANSGNTIYF
d_gene: .; abundance: .; v_gene: TRBV28; j_gene: TRBJ1-4; CDR3nt: TGTGCCAGCAGCCGGGACCCGAATGAAAAACTGTTTTTT; CDR3aa: CASSRDPNEKLFF
d_gene: TRBD2; abundance: once; v_gene: TRBV5-1; j_gene: TRBJ2-5; CDR3nt: TGCGCCAGCAGCCGAGATAGCGGGAGGCAGGAGACCCAGTACTTC; CDR3aa: CASSRDSGRQETQYF
d_gene: TRBD1; abundance: few; v_gene: TRBV18; j_gene: TRBJ1-1; CDR3nt: TGTGCCAGCTCACTGAGGGGACAGGGCTCGATAGGAACTGAAGCTTTCTTT; CDR3aa: CASSLRGQGSIGTEAFF
d_gene: .; abundance: .; v_gene: TRBV15; j_gene: TRBJ2-2; CDR3nt: TGTGCCACCAGCAGAGCAGCCCTAACCGGGGAGCTGTTTTTT; CDR3aa: CATSRAALTGELFF
d_gene: TRBD1; abundance: once; v_gene: TRBV18; j_gene: TRBJ2-1; CDR3nt: TGTGCCAGCTCACCACCGCGTCCGGGACAGGAATACAATGAGCAGTTCTTC; CDR3aa: CASSPPRPGQEYNEQFF
d_gene: .; abundance: .; v_gene: TRBV7-2; j_gene: TRBJ2-4; CDR3nt: TGTGCCAGCAGCTTAGATTTATCCGCAAGGATTCAGTACTTC; CDR3aa: CASSLDLSARIQYF
d_gene: TRBD2; abundance: few; v_gene: TRBV7-2; j_gene: TRBJ2-7; CDR3nt: TGTGCCAGCAGCTTATTGGGGGGGACTAGCGGGAGGTCCTCCTACGAGCAGTACTTC; CDR3aa: CASSLLGGTSGRSSYEQYF
d_gene: .; abundance: .; v_gene: TRBV5-4; j_gene: TRBJ2-3; CDR3nt: TGTGCCAGCAACCCAGGGAGCACAGATACGCAGTATTTT; CDR3aa: CASNPGSTDTQYF
d_gene: TRBD1; abundance: .; v_gene: TRBV3-1/TRBV3-2; j_gene: TRBJ1-5; CDR3nt: TGTGCCAGCAGCCCTGGACAGGGTAGCAATCAGCCCCAGCATTTT; CDR3aa: CASSPGQGSNQPQHF
d_gene: .; abundance: .; v_gene: TRBV7-9; j_gene: TRBJ2-5; CDR3nt: TGTGCCAGCAGCCGAGGGGGACGCGGAGAGACCCAGTACTTC; CDR3aa: CASSRGGRGETQYF
d_gene: .; abundance: .; v_gene: TRBV5-1; j_gene: TRBJ1-5; CDR3nt: TGCGCCAGCAGTACGTACGGGGGCGAGGGTCAGCCCCAGCATTTT; CDR3aa: CASSTYGGEGQPQHF
d_gene: TRBD2; abundance: .; v_gene: TRBV7-8; j_gene: TRBJ2-7; CDR3nt: TGTGCCAGCAGCCCAAACGCCGGGACTAGTAGCGAGCAGTACTTC; CDR3aa: CASSPNAGTSSEQYF
d_gene: .; abundance: .; v_gene: TRBV29-1; j_gene: TRBJ2-3; CDR3nt: TGCAGCGTTTGGGATCTAGCGTCTAGCACAGATACGCAGTATTTT; CDR3aa: CSVWDLASSTDTQYF
d_gene: TRBD1; abundance: .; v_gene: TRBV7-9; j_gene: TRBJ2-5; CDR3nt: TGTGCCAGCAGCTTGGGGACAGGGGAAGAGACCCAGTACTTC; CDR3aa: CASSLGTGEETQYF